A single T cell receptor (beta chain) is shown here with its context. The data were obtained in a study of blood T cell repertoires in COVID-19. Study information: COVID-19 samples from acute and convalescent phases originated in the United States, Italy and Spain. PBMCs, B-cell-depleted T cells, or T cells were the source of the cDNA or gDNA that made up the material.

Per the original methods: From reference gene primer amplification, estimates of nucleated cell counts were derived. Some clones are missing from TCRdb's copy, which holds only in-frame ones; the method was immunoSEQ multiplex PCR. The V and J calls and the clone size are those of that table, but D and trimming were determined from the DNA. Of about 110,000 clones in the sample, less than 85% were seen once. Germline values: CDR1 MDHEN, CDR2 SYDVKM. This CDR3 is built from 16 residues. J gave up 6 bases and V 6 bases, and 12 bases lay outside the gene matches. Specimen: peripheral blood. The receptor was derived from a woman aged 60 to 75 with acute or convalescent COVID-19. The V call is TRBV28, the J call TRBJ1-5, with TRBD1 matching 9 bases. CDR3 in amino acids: CASRSGQGKESQPQHF. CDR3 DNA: TGTGCCAGCAGATCGGGACAGGGAAAAGAAAGTCAGCCCCAGCATTTT.